Below, 16 T cell receptor beta chains from the same sample are listed, as sequenced in a study of control samples from healthy donors and cancer patients. The repertoire was sequenced with immunoSEQ multiplex PCR; TCRdb's copy has only in-frame clones and lacks some. Here the sample spans some 90,000 clones, just over 90% being singletons. What was sequenced was blood. The receptors were sampled from a woman aged 25 to 39 in good health.

A remark on this clone: One junction end disagrees with the germline gene, perhaps due to a read error. The rearrangement links TRBV5-6 to TRBJ2-7, with D maybe TRBD1 (6 bases). CDR1 is SGHDT, CDR2 YYEEEE, per germline. The CDR3 runs 12 residues. The CDR3 DNA is TGTGCCAGCCCTAGGGCAGGGGACGAGTTTCACTTC. As protein: CASPRAGDEFHF.

V and J are TRBV5-1 and TRBJ2-3, with 7 bases that match TRBD2. CDR1 and CDR2 (germline): SGHRS, YFSETQ. Germline trimming cut 6 bases from V and 2 bases from J; bases unmatched to any gene: 9. The length of the CDR3 is 15 residues. The CDR3 loop reads CASIEERGYTDTQYF. The CDR3 DNA follows: TGCGCCAGCATTGAGGAGCGGGGCTACACAGATACGCAGTATTTT.

CDR3 loop: CASRPLTAYNSPLHF. In DNA, the CDR3 is TGTGCCAGCAGGCCCTTGACAGCGTATAATTCACCCCTCCACTTT. This sequence joins TRBV28 and TRBJ1-6; TRBD1 is a possible D gene (5 bases). The CDR3 covers 15 residues. V was shortened by 6 bases and J by 4 bases, with 13 bases between the two germline ends. Germline CDR1 is MDHEN and CDR2 is SYDVKM.

The gene calls are TRBV5-6 and TRBJ1-2; D perhaps matches TRBD1 (5 bases). Germline values: CDR1 SGHDT, CDR2 YYEEEE. V was clipped by 0 bases and J by 7 bases, with 10 bases between them. CDR3 length: 13 amino acids. The chain's CDR3 is CASSLEQAFGYTF. The CDR3 DNA follows: TGTGCCAGCAGCTTGGAACAGGCGTTTGGCTACACCTTC.

The CDR3 sequence: CASSLEALRSPLHF. The CDR3 region has the DNA TGCGCCAGCAGCTTGGAGGCCCTTCGATCACCCCTCCACTTT. V is TRBV5-1 and J is TRBJ1-6; D gene uncertain. Germline assignment: CDR1 SGHRS and CDR2 YFSETQ. This CDR3 has 14 amino acids. V lost 0 bases and J lost 10, with 11 bases in between.

The rearrangement uses TRBV19 and TRBJ2-3; D possibly uses TRBD1 or TRBD2 (7 bases each). CDR1 is LNHDA, CDR2 SQIVND, per germline (reference sequence). V lost 5 bases to trimming and J lost 3 bases, with 15 bases between them. This CDR3 region has 15 residues. CDR3 sequence (DNA): TGTGCCAGTAGTTCCCCCAGGGGGGGAACAGATACGCAGTATTTT. Translated: CASSSPRGGTDTQYF.

This clone was detected only a few times. The V gene is TRBV7-9, the J gene TRBJ1-3; D remains unclear. Per germline, CDR1 SEHNR and CDR2 FQNEAQ (reference sequence). Trimming removed 4 bases at V and 11 bases at J, with 24 bases between. This CDR3 spans 16 amino acids. The CDR3 DNA reads as TGTGCCAGCAGCTCTACCACCCTTGCGGAGGTTAGGGCCATATATTTT. Its translation is CASSSTTLAEVRAIYF.

The CDR3: CASSLMGSGYEQYF. CDR3 DNA sequence: TGTGCCAGCAGCTTAATGGGTAGCGGCTACGAGCAGTACTTC. The chain employs TRBV7-9 and TRBJ2-7, with D possibly TRBD2 on 6 matching bases. The CDR3 covers 14 residues. Trimming left V 2 bases short and J 3 bases short, with 11 bases between. The germline V gene encodes CDR1 SEHNR and CDR2 FQNEAQ (reference sequence).

The CDR3 sequence is CASSPRTTYQETQYF. The CDR3 nucleotides read TGTGCCAGCTCACCCCGCACGACTTACCAAGAGACCCAGTACTTC. The chain has TRBV18 and TRBJ2-5; D gene unclear. The ends were cut back, 3 bases at V and 0 bases at J, with 11 bases in the middle. Germline V lookup: CDR1 KGHSH, CDR2 LQKENI. The CDR3 extends over 15 amino acids.

In its sample, this clone ranks as medium-sized. The chain carries TRBV5-1 and TRBJ1-2; 11 positions match TRBD1. J was trimmed by 4 bases and V by 3 bases; bases with no gene match: 5. In germline, CDR1 is SGHRS, CDR2 YFSETQ. The CDR3 consists of 15 residues. CDR3 sequence reads: CASSSGTGGGYGYTF. As DNA, the CDR3 is TGCGCCAGCAGCTCCGGGACAGGGGGTGGCTATGGCTACACCTTC.

The CDR3 is CSVEATSGGGTQYF. DNA of the CDR3: TGCAGCGTTGAGGCCACTAGCGGAGGGGGGACCCAGTACTTC. The rearrangement uses TRBV29-1 and TRBJ2-5; 8 bases fit TRBD2. The CDR3 runs to 14 residues. CDR1 is SQVTM, CDR2 ANQGSEA, per germline. V shed 3 bases, J shed 7 bases, and the junction held 10 bases outside the gene matches.

The gene calls are TRBV30 and TRBJ2-7, with a tentative D call TRBD1 (7 bases). This CDR3 spans 12 amino acids. Between the trimmed V and J ends, which lost 3 bases and 3 bases, there was a span of 9 bases. In germline, CDR1 is GTSNPN, CDR2 SVGIG (reference sequence). The CDR3, as DNA: TGTGCCTGGAGCCAGGGGGGCTACGAGCAGTACTTC. Its protein is CAWSQGGYEQYF.

CDR3: CAWSDRAFRGNQPQHF. CDR3 coding DNA: TGTGCCTGGAGTGACAGGGCGTTTAGGGGCAATCAGCCCCAGCATTTT. The chain is built from TRBV30 and TRBJ1-5; a possible D gene is TRBD1 (6 bases). CDR1 and CDR2 from the germline V gene are GTSNPN and SVGIG (reference sequence). CDR3 length: 16 amino acids. V lost 1 base and J 2 bases, leaving 15 bases between the germline ends.

CDR3 residues: CASSISGGGFGYTF. The CDR3 DNA follows: TGTGCCAGCAGCATCTCGGGTGGGGGTTTTGGCTACACCTTC. V usage is TRBV3-1 (or the pseudogene TRBV3-2) and J usage is TRBJ1-2; weak D call: TRBD1 (5 bases). Deletions cut 5 bases from V and 7 bases from J, with 17 bases between. The V gene's germline CDR1 is LGHDT and CDR2 YNNKEL (reference sequence). The CDR3 runs 14 residues.

The chain couples TRBV29-1 to TRBJ1-1; D unclear. Trimming stripped 4 bases from V and 5 bases from J, with 14 bases between. Germline V gives CDR1 SQVTM, CDR2 ANQGSEA. The CDR3 runs 13 residues. CDR3 DNA sequence: TGCAGCGTTGTAGGGCGAGGAGAAACTGAAGCTTTCTTT. Its translation is CSVVGRGETEAFF.

This clone was found once. The CDR3 region is CASSLAGGAQPQHF. The CDR3, as DNA: TGTGCCAGCAGCTTAGCAGGGGGCGCTCAGCCCCAGCATTTT. V and J are TRBV7-2 and TRBJ1-5, with 7 bases lining up with TRBD1. CDR3 size: 14 residues. Germline-derived CDR1 and CDR2 are SGHTA and FQGNSA. V lost 0 bases to trimming and J lost 6 bases; unmatched junction nucleotides: 2.